These 13 T cell receptor beta chains came from one sample sequenced in a study of blood T cell repertoires in COVID-19. Only in-frame clones appear in the TCRdb table, and some are missing; sequencing was by immunoSEQ multiplex PCR. The repertoire holds more than 65,000 clones, with around 90% as singletons. The specimen sequenced was peripheral blood. Receptors originate from a woman in her fifties or sixties with acute or convalescent COVID-19.

The gene calls are TRBV11-1 and TRBJ2-1; D ambiguous. The germline V and J ends were trimmed by 5 bases and 8 bases, with 16 bases remaining between them. From germline, CDR1 is SGHAT and CDR2 FQDESV (reference sequence). This CDR3 spans 14 amino acids. The CDR3 bases are TGTGCCAGCAGCGAGGTTGGTGAAGTCGATGAGCAGTTCTTC. Its protein is CASSEVGEVDEQFF. Full variable domain (rest looked up from reference TRBV11-1 and TRBJ2-1): EAEVAQSPRYKITEKSQAVAFWCDPISGHATLYWYRQILGQGPELLVQFQDESVVDDSQLPKDRFSAERLKGVDSTLKIQPAELGDSAMYLCASSEVGEVDEQFFGPGTRLTVL.

The J gene is TRBJ2-3, the V gene TRBV7-2; 8 bases map to TRBD2. Germline V gene lookup returns CDR1 SGHTA and CDR2 FQGNSA. V shed 5 bases, J shed 0 bases, and the junction held 4 bases outside the gene matches. The CDR3 totals 15 residues. This CDR3 is CASSISGTSTDTQYF. The CDR3 DNA reads as TGTGCCAGCAGCATTAGCGGGACTAGCACAGATACGCAGTATTTT.

V is TRBV24-1 and J is TRBJ2-1, with 7 bases fitting TRBD2. Germline assignment: CDR1 KGHDR and CDR2 SFDVKD. The CDR3 runs 16 residues. With V trimmed by 4 bases and J by 4 bases, 9 bases remained unmatched. CDR3: CATSESSGGIYNEQFF. Here the CDR3 DNA reads TGTGCCACCAGTGAATCTAGCGGAGGGATATACAATGAGCAGTTCTTC.

In this sample, this clone turned up once. The CDR3 sequence is CASRLAGSSYNEQFF. The CDR3 DNA reads as TGTGCCAGCAGACTAGCGGGGAGCTCCTACAATGAGCAGTTCTTC. The V call is TRBV5-4, the J call TRBJ2-1, with TRBD2 matching 10 bases. Losses at the gene ends were 5 bases for V and 0 bases for J; bases not matched to a gene: 2. CDR1 is SGHNT, CDR2 YYREEE, per germline (reference sequence). The CDR3 runs 15 residues.

The chain employs TRBV11-2 and TRBJ2-1; 7 nucleotides agree with TRBD2. V shed 1 base, J shed 7 bases, and the junction held 10 bases outside the gene matches. Germline V lookup: CDR1 SGHAT, CDR2 FQNNGV. The CDR3 runs 16 residues. For the CDR3, the DNA is TGTGCCAGCAGCTTAGGGGGGGTAGGCGGGAGTAATGAGCAGTTCTTC. Translating gives CASSLGGVGGSNEQFF.

The V call is TRBV6-1, the J call TRBJ1-1; tentatively, D is TRBD1 (6 bases). Germline V gives CDR1 MNHNS, CDR2 SASEGT. CDR3 length equals 13 residues. V shed 2 bases and J shed 3 bases, with 7 bases lying between them. CDR3 in amino acids: CASSEPGDTEAFF. The CDR3 region has the DNA TGTGCCAGCAGTGAACCAGGGGACACTGAAGCTTTCTTT.

This clone came up a few times. The chain combines TRBV5-1 with TRBJ2-1, with D possibly matching TRBD1 (6 bases). The germline V gene has CDR1 SGHRS and CDR2 YFSETQ. Trimming pared 0 bases from V and 10 bases from J, leaving 11 bases between. The CDR3 runs 13 residues. CDR3 in DNA: TGCGCCAGCAGCTTGGATAATGACAGGGAGCAGTTCTTC. Residues: CASSLDNDREQFF.

The chain combines TRBV6-5 with TRBJ1-2; TRBD1 might be the D (6 bases). The V end lost 8 bases, the J end lost 7 bases, and 17 bases lay between the germline ends. The CDR3 spans 13 residues. Germline V gene data show CDR1 as MNHEY and CDR2 as SVGAGI. This CDR3 reads CASSIQGWGGYTF. The DNA of the CDR3 is TGTGCCAGCTCTATCCAGGGGTGGGGTGGCTACACCTTC.

The chain is built from TRBV30 and TRBJ2-2; 9 positions match TRBD1. With V trimmed by 4 bases and J by 8 bases, 8 bases remained unmatched. The CDR3 loop spans 14 amino acids. Per the germline V gene, CDR1 is GTSNPN and CDR2 is SVGIG (reference sequence). The CDR3 sequence is CAWIRDRVFGELFF. The CDR3 bases are TGTGCCTGGATCCGGGACAGGGTTTTTGGGGAGCTGTTTTTT.

This clone was observed a handful of times. Other DNA sequences in the sample encode the same CDR3. The chain joins TRBV11-2 to TRBJ1-5, with TRBD1 matching 7 bases. J was trimmed by 7 bases and V by 0 bases; bases with no gene match: 0. CDR1 SGHAT and CDR2 FQNNGV come from the germline V gene. The CDR3 length is 13 residues. In DNA, the CDR3 is TGTGCCAGCAGCTTAGACAGGGGGCAGCCCCAGCATTTT. The encoded protein is CASSLDRGQPQHF.

This chain joins TRBV5-6 and TRBJ1-5, with no clear D. From germline, CDR1 is SGHDT and CDR2 YYEEEE. CDR3 length equals 15 residues. Trimming pared 0 bases from V and 8 bases from J, leaving 15 bases between. The CDR3 reads CASSLGSAPREPQHF. The CDR3 DNA follows: TGTGCCAGCAGCTTGGGGTCGGCCCCTCGGGAGCCCCAGCATTTT.

This clone was seen a handful of times. The gene calls are TRBV4-1 and TRBJ2-7; TRBD1 is a possible D gene (6 bases). CDR3 length: 14 amino acids. Per germline, CDR1 MGHRA and CDR2 YSYEKL. V was shortened by 3 bases and J by 4 bases, with 13 bases between the two germline ends. CDR3 loop: CASSQGDTRYEQYF. CDR3 DNA: TGCGCCAGCAGCCAGGGGGACACAAGATACGAGCAGTACTTC.

This rearrangement joins TRBV24-1 to TRBJ1-2, with 7 bases aligning to TRBD1. CDR1 and CDR2 (germline): KGHDR, SFDVKD. The ends lost 9 bases at V and 0 bases at J; junction bases unmatched: 3. This CDR3 is built from 13 residues. DNA for the CDR3: TGTGCCACCGGGACAGACACTAACTATGGCTACACCTTC. Residues: CATGTDTNYGYTF.